This T cell receptor (beta chain) was sequenced during a study of early T cells in non-severe SARS-CoV-2 infection. Study summary: It was bulk RNA from unsorted whole blood that was sequenced, and the chains were unpaired.

MiXCR, applied by TCRdb to the 5' RACE reads, yields one record per CDR3 protein. Of 50,000 to 75,000 distinct CDR3 sequences detected, roughly 9% appear once; the ten largest clones hold roughly 13%. This clonotype was counted ten times or more. The sequence was obtained from an adult who was a healthcare worker with PCR-confirmed SARS-CoV-2 infection or an uninfected control (not recorded which). Material: whole blood, obtained at baseline.

The CDR3 DNA follows: TGTGCCAGCAGTCGACTAGCGGAGAGGACAGATACGCAGTATTTT. Residues: CASSRLAERTDTQYF. The rearrangement uses TRBV5-4 and TRBJ2-3; TRBD2 aligns across 9 bases. The CDR3 runs to 15 residues. Germline CDR1 reads SGHNT; CDR2 reads YYREEE (reference sequence). V was pared by 5 bases and J by 3 bases, with 7 bases of the junction left unmatched.